Here is one T cell receptor (beta chain) with its context. The data are from a study of blood T cell repertoires in COVID-19. Study summary: PBMCs, B-cell-depleted T cells, or T cells provided the cDNA or gDNA that made up the material.

Germline V lookup: CDR1 SGHTA, CDR2 FQGNSA. V lost 1 base and J lost 1, with 14 bases in between. The CDR3 has 18 amino acids. Original analysis: Amplification of reference gene primers provided the estimated nucleated cell counts. The protocol was immunoSEQ multiplex PCR, while the TCRdb copy is restricted to in-frame clones and leaves out a portion. Clonal size and the V and J genes are those of that table, whereas D and trimming came from the DNA. The sample lists 300,000 or so clones; approximately 89% were seen once. The sequenced sample consisted of peripheral blood. The clonotype comes from a young woman who had recovered from COVID-19. The chain is built from TRBV7-2 and TRBJ2-6, with D maybe TRBD2 (6 bases). CDR3 DNA: TGTGCCAGCAGCTTAGGTCGGGGGATGCAATCTGGGGCCAACGTCCTGACTTTC. Its translation is CASSLGRGMQSGANVLTF.